This section outlines one T cell receptor (beta chain) sequence together with its context. Its target is unknown. The sample belongs to a study of T cells in localized non-small cell lung cancer. Sequencing used immunoSEQ multiplex PCR; TCRdb keeps in-frame clones, though not all of them. The profile shows about 6,700 clones, under 55% of them singletons. Germline-derived CDR1 and CDR2 are KGHSH and LQKENI. The V gene end was trimmed by 5 bases and the J gene end by 2 bases; junction bases not matched to a gene: 5. The CDR3 spans 16 residues. Study outcomes and limitations: The highest T cell clonality was in uninvolved adjacent lung, above tumor. As only one tumor region underwent sequencing, heterogeneity remains possible. Paired adjacent lung recovered a median roughly 56 of the top 100 tumor clones.

Sequenced here: lung tumor tissue, sampled before any cancer treatment. The receptor's source is a man between 40 and 70 years old with stage III lung adenocarcinoma. This chain joins TRBV18 and TRBJ2-4; 11 bases are shared with TRBD2. The CDR3 region is CASSTSGSPPKNIQYF. CDR3 DNA sequence: TGTGCCAGCTCAACTAGCGGGAGTCCTCCCAAAAACATTCAGTACTTC.